Listed below are T cell receptor beta chains from one sample, sequenced in a study of blood T cell repertoires in COVID-19. Sequencing used immunoSEQ multiplex PCR; TCRdb keeps in-frame clones, though not all of them. This table has more than 95,000 clones, roughly 90% appearing once. The specimen sequenced was peripheral blood. These receptors all come from a human donor in a cohort sampled during active COVID-19. Both conserved end residues are part of each CDR3. D genes are given only for firm matches. The size field is filled for only some rows; it gives once, few, many or a size class.

CDR3 DNA,CDR3 protein,J gene,clone size,V gene,D gene
TGTGCCAGCAGTTCCTCGTCAGGGGCGGGCACTGAAGCTTTCTTT,CASSSSSGAGTEAFF,TRBJ1-1,-,TRBV9,-
TGTGCCAGCAGTCTAGGCTGGAGCGGGGGAAACTACGAGCAGTACTTC,CASSLGWSGGNYEQYF,TRBJ2-7,-,TRBV2,TRBD2
TGTGCCAGCAGTTACTCGGCAGGGTCGGGCTATGGCTACACCTTC,CASSYSAGSGYGYTF,TRBJ1-2,-,TRBV6-5,-
TGTGCCAGCAGCTTATCTGTACTAGCGGGAGCTGAGCAGTTCTTC,CASSLSVLAGAEQFF,TRBJ2-1,-,TRBV11-2,TRBD2
TGTGCCAGCTCACTGGACACCTTATACGAGCAGTACTTC,CASSLDTLYEQYF,TRBJ2-7,-,TRBV18,-
TGTGCCAGCAGTTTATTGAGGCAGAGCTACGAGCAGTACTTC,CASSLLRQSYEQYF,TRBJ2-7,-,TRBV28,-
TGTGCCAGCAGCCCGGGATGGCAGTATGGCTACACCTTC,CASSPGWQYGYTF,TRBJ1-2,-,TRBV14,-
TGTGCCAGCAGTTACCTCAATACAGGGGGCATATATGGCTACACCTTC,CASSYLNTGGIYGYTF,TRBJ1-2,-,TRBV6-5,TRBD1
TGTGCCAGCAGTTACGGGCTAGCGACCTACAATGAGCAGTTCTTC,CASSYGLATYNEQFF,TRBJ2-1,-,TRBV6-2/TRBV6-3,-
TGTGCCAGCTCAGCTATCTCGCCCGGGGAGCTGTTTTTT,CASSAISPGELFF,TRBJ2-2,-,TRBV18,-
TGTGCCAGCAGCCAAGAGGACTTAGAGCCCCTCAAAAGCTCCTACAATGAGCAGTTCTTC,CASSQEDLEPLKSSYNEQFF,TRBJ2-1,-,TRBV3-1/TRBV3-2,-
TGTGCCAGCAGTTTATTTTTATACGAGCAGTACTTC,CASSLFLYEQYF,TRBJ2-7,-,TRBV12-3/TRBV12-4,-
TGTGCCAGCAGCTTAGCGGGAGGGGGTGCGTATGGCTACACCTTC,CASSLAGGGAYGYTF,TRBJ1-2,-,TRBV7-2,-
TGCGCCAGCAGCCCAGGGTACGAGAAAATCTCCTACGAGCAGTACTTC,CASSPGYEKISYEQYF,TRBJ2-7,-,TRBV4-3,-
TGTGCCAGCAGTTCTAATGAGCAGTTCTTC,CASSSNEQFF,TRBJ2-1,-,TRBV28,-
TGTGCCAGCAGCTATTACACTGAAGCTTTCTTT,CASSYYTEAFF,TRBJ1-1,-,TRBV6-5,-
TGCGCCAGCAGCTTGGGTTCGAGGGATACGCAGTATTTT,CASSLGSRDTQYF,TRBJ2-3,-,TRBV5-1,-
TGTGCCAGCAGCTTAGGGAGCGGGGGGCCGGGGGATACGCAGTATTTT,CASSLGSGGPGDTQYF,TRBJ2-3,-,TRBV7-6,TRBD2
TGCGCCAGCAGCTTGGAAGCGGGGACAGGGGCGTTCGAGCAGTACTTC,CASSLEAGTGAFEQYF,TRBJ2-7,-,TRBV5-1,TRBD1
TGCGCCAGCAGCCAAGATGCCATGCGGGACCAAGAGACCCAGTACTTC,CASSQDAMRDQETQYF,TRBJ2-5,-,TRBV4-3,-
TGTGCCAGCAGCACGGGACTGACCATGAACACTGAAGCTTTCTTT,CASSTGLTMNTEAFF,TRBJ1-1,-,TRBV7-2,-
TGTGCCAGCTCGCGGGGACAGGGAAGCACTGAAGCTTTCTTT,CASSRGQGSTEAFF,TRBJ1-1,-,TRBV18,TRBD1
TGTGCCTGGAGGCCCACTAACTACGAGCAGTACTTC,CAWRPTNYEQYF,TRBJ2-7,-,TRBV30,-
TGTGCCAGCTCACCACCGGCTTACAATGAGCAGTTCTTC,CASSPPAYNEQFF,TRBJ2-1,-,TRBV18,-
TGTGCCAGCAGCCCGATCGACAGGGGGCCGGACGAGCAGTACTTC,CASSPIDRGPDEQYF,TRBJ2-7,once,TRBV7-9,TRBD1
TGTGCCAGCAGCTTAGGACTAGCGGGGGCCCCATACGAGCAGTACTTC,CASSLGLAGAPYEQYF,TRBJ2-7,-,TRBV11-3,TRBD2
TGTGCCAGCAGTGATATCAGATCAACTAATGAAAAACTGTTTTTT,CASSDIRSTNEKLFF,TRBJ1-4,-,TRBV25-1,-
TGTGCCAGCAGCACCCCGGGACAGGGATGGTCTGGGGCCAACGTCCTGACTTTC,CASSTPGQGWSGANVLTF,TRBJ2-6,-,TRBV2,TRBD1
TGTGCCAGCAGCCCTAGCCCCCGCTCCTACGAGCAGTACTTC,CASSPSPRSYEQYF,TRBJ2-7,-,TRBV28,-
TGTGCCAGCAGCTACCGGGACAGGTTAAGCTCCTATAATTCACCCCTCCACTTT,CASSYRDRLSSYNSPLHF,TRBJ1-6,-,TRBV7-9,TRBD1
TGCGCCAGCAGCTTGATGGCAGGAATGGCAGATACGCAGTATTTT,CASSLMAGMADTQYF,TRBJ2-3,-,TRBV5-1,-
TGCGCCAGCAGCCTCCTTTTCTTTCGGTCAGCGGGGCACGAGCAGTACTTC,CASSLLFFRSAGHEQYF,TRBJ2-7,-,TRBV4-1,TRBD2
TGTGCCAGCAGTGACCGGGGTCGACTAGCCAAAAACATTCAGTACTTC,CASSDRGRLAKNIQYF,TRBJ2-4,-,TRBV6-4,-
TGTGCCAGTACCCATACCACACCAGGACAGGGTCTACGGGAGCTGTTTTTT,CASTHTTPGQGLRELFF,TRBJ2-2,-,TRBV19,TRBD1
TGTGCCAGCAGTTTTGAACAAACAGGGTACCGCAATCAGCCCCAGCATTTT,CASSFEQTGYRNQPQHF,TRBJ1-5,-,TRBV28,-
TGTGCCAGCAGTAAAGCCGGGAGTAACACTGAAGCTTTCTTT,CASSKAGSNTEAFF,TRBJ1-1,-,TRBV6-1,-
TGTGCCAGCAGCGCCCGGACAGGGGCCAACTATGGCTACACCTTC,CASSARTGANYGYTF,TRBJ1-2,-,TRBV9,TRBD1
TGTGCCAGCAGCTTTTGGGGGGATCCTGAAGCTTTCTTT,CASSFWGDPEAFF,TRBJ1-1,-,TRBV5-6,-
TGTGCCAGCAGATCTCCCGCAGGGGACACCCAGTACTTC,CASRSPAGDTQYF,TRBJ2-5,-,TRBV5-4,-
TGTGCCAGCAGTTACCCGGGACTAGCAGCCGAGCAGTACTTC,CASSYPGLAAEQYF,TRBJ2-7,-,TRBV6-2/TRBV6-3,TRBD2
TGTGCCAGCAGCTCGCACGACAGGGCCTCTTACACTGGAAACACCATATATTTT,CASSSHDRASYTGNTIYF,TRBJ1-3,-,TRBV7-9,TRBD1
TGCGCCAGCAGCTTGGTAGTCTCCAATGAGCAGTTCTTC,CASSLVVSNEQFF,TRBJ2-1,-,TRBV5-1,-
TGTGCCAGCAGCTGGGAGGGACTAAACACCGGGGAGCTGTTTTTT,CASSWEGLNTGELFF,TRBJ2-2,-,TRBV7-2,TRBD2
TGTGCCAGCAGCTTTGGACATTTCGGTCAGACCCAGTACTTC,CASSFGHFGQTQYF,TRBJ2-5,-,TRBV5-4,-
TGTGCCACCAGCGGTAGCGGGTCCCCAGATACGCAGTATTTT,CATSGSGSPDTQYF,TRBJ2-3,-,TRBV15,TRBD2
TGTGCCAGCAGCCCGGGATCCGGGGAGCTGTTTTTT,CASSPGSGELFF,TRBJ2-2,-,TRBV6-6,-
TGTGCCAGCAGCAAGACTAGCGGGAGCTCCTACGAGCAGTACTTC,CASSKTSGSSYEQYF,TRBJ2-7,-,TRBV21-1,-
TGTGCCAGCAGCCTCCTAGTGGGAGGACAAGAGACCCAGTACTTC,CASSLLVGGQETQYF,TRBJ2-5,-,TRBV7-9,-
TGTGCCTGGAGCCCTAGCGGACCCTACAATGAGCAGTTCTTC,CAWSPSGPYNEQFF,TRBJ2-1,-,TRBV30,TRBD2
TGTGCCAGCAGCCCTATAGGGGTTGATGGCGGGGAGCTGTTTTTT,CASSPIGVDGGELFF,TRBJ2-2,-,TRBV11-3,-
TGTGCCAGCAGCCCTCGAGGCGGTGGACTAGCGGTTTACAATGAGCAGTTCTTC,CASSPRGGGLAVYNEQFF,TRBJ2-1,-,TRBV11-2,TRBD2
TGTGCCAGCAGTAAGAAAAAAATACAGGTCCCGTTCTTC,CASSKKKIQVPFF,TRBJ2-1,-,TRBV12-3/TRBV12-4,-
TGCGCCAGCAGCCAAGATAGGGATAGACTAAACACCGGGGAGCTGTTTTTT,CASSQDRDRLNTGELFF,TRBJ2-2,-,TRBV4-1,-
TGTGTCCTAGGAGGGAGAGTTCGGGGCTACACCTTC,CVLGGRVRGYTF,TRBJ1-2,-,TRBV19,-
TGTGCCAGCAGGAAGAACAGGAATAGGGTAGCCAAAAACATTCAGTACTTC,CASRKNRNRVAKNIQYF,TRBJ2-4,-,TRBV6-4,-